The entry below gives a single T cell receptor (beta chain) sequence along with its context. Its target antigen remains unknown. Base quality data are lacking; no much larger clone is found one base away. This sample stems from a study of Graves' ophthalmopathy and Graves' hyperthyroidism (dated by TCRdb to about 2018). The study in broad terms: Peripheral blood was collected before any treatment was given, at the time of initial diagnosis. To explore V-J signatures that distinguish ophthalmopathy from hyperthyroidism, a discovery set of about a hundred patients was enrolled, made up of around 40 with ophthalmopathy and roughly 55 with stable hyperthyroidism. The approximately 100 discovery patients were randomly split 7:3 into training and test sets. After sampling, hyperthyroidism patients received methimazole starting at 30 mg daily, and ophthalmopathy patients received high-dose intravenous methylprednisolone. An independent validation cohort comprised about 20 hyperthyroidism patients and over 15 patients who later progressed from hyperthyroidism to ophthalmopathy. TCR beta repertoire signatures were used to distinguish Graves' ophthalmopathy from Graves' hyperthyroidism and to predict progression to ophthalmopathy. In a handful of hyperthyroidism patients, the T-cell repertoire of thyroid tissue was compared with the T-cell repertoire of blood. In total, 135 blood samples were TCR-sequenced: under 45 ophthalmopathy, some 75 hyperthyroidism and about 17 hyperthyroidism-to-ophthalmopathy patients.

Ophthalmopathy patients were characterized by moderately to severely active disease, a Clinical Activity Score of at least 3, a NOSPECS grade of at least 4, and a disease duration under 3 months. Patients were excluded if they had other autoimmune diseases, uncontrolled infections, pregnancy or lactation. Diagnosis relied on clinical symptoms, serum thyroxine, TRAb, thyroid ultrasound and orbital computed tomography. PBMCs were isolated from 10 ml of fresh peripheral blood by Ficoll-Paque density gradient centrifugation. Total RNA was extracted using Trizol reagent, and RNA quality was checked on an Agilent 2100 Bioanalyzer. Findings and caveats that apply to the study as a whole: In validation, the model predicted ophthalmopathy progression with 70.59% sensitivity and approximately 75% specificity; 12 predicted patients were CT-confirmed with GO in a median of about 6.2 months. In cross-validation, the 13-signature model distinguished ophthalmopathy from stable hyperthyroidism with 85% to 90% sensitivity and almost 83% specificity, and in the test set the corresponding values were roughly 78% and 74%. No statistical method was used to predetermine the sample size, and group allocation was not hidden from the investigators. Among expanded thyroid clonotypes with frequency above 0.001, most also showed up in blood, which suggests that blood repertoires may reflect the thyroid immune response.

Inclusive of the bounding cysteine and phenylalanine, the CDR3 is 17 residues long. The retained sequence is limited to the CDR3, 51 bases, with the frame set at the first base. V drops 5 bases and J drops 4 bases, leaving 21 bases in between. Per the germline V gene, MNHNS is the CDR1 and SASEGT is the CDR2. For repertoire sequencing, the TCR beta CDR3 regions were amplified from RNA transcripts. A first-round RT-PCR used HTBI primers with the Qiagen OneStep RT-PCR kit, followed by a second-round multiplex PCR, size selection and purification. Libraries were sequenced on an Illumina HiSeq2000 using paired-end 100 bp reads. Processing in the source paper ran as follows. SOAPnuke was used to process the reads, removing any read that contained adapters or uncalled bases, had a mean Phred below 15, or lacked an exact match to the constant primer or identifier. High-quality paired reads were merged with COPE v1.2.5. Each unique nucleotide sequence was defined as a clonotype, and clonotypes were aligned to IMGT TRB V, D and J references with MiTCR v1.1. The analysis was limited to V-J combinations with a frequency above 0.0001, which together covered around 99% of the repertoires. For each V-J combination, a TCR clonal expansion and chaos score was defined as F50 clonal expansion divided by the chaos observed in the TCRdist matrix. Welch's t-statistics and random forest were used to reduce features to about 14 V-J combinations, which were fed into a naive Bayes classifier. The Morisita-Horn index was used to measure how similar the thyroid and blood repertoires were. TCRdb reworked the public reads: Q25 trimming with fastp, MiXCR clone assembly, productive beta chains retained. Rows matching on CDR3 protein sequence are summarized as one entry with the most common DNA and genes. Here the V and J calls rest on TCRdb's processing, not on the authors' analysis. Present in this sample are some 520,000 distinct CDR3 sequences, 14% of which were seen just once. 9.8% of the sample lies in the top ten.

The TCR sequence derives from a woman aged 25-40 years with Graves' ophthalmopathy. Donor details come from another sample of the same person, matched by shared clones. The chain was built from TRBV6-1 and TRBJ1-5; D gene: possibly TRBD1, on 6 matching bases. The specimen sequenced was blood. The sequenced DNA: TGTGCCAGCAGTAGAGAGGGGGGACCCCTAGGTAATCAGCCCCAGCATTTT. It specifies CASSREGGPLGNQPQHF.